This entry lists 11 T cell receptor beta chains sequenced from one sample in a study of T cell clonotyping in hematopoietic cell transplantation. The protocol was immunoSEQ multiplex PCR, while the TCRdb copy is restricted to in-frame clones and leaves out a portion. The sample has 7,000 to 8,500 clones, approximately 88% seen once. The sample consisted of PBMCs, taken 100 days after allogeneic stem cell transplant. Every receptor here comes from a male patient aged 18-29 years who had an allogeneic stem cell transplant from a related donor, so the T cells may come from the graft donor. Some clones in this sample may be carry-over from other donors' samples.

The chain employs TRBV29-1 and TRBJ2-5, with D perhaps matching TRBD2 (5 bases). Between the trimmed V and J ends, which lost 6 bases and 1 base, there was a span of 15 bases. The CDR3 sequence is 14 residues long. Germline V gives CDR1 SQVTM, CDR2 ANQGSEA. The CDR3 region has the DNA TGCAGCGTCCCCGGGGAGCCGTTCCAAGAGACCCAGTACTTC. This translates into CSVPGEPFQETQYF.

This sequence joins TRBV23-1 and TRBJ1-5; D gene unclear. TRBV23-1 is designated an ORF whose function remains uncertain. Trimming shortened V by 7 bases and J by 3 bases, and 22 bases separated the two germline ends. This CDR3 contains 17 residues. The DNA of the CDR3 is TGCGCCAGCACCCCAGATGGTCTTACGGTGATCAATCAGCCCCAGCATTTT. Its protein product is CASTPDGLTVINQPQHF.

The J gene is TRBJ2-2, the V gene TRBV9, with D unclear. This CDR3 is 14 amino acids long. V lost 1 base and J 1 base, leaving 5 bases between the germline ends. Germline V gene lookup returns CDR1 SGDLS and CDR2 YYNGEE. For the CDR3, the DNA is TGTGCCAGCAGCGTATATCAGAACACCGGGGAGCTGTTTTTT. Translating it yields CASSVYQNTGELFF.

V gene TRBV7-9 combines with J gene TRBJ2-1; 8 bases match TRBD2. The CDR3 has 16 residues. Germline CDR1 is SEHNR and CDR2 is FQNEAQ (reference sequence). Germline trimming cut 5 bases from V and 7 bases from J; bases unmatched to any gene: 13. This chain's CDR3 is CASSLLERELRNEQFF. The CDR3 DNA sequence: TGTGCCAGCAGCCTCTTGGAGCGGGAGCTGAGGAATGAGCAGTTCTTC.

V and J are TRBV15 and TRBJ1-5; D might be TRBD1 (6 bases). Germline V gene lookup returns CDR1 LNHNV and CDR2 YYDKDF (reference sequence). The V and J ends lost 5 bases and 1 base respectively, with 15 bases between them. The CDR3 runs to 16 residues. CDR3 sequence reads: CATSWLQGRSNQPQHF. The CDR3 coding sequence is TGTGCCACCAGCTGGTTACAGGGAAGAAGCAATCAGCCCCAGCATTTT.

J is TRBJ2-1 and V is TRBV19; unclear D gene. The germline V and J ends were trimmed by 3 bases and 6 bases, with 15 bases remaining between them. Germline CDR1 and CDR2: LNHDA and SQIVND (reference sequence). The CDR3 length is 15 residues. The chain's CDR3 is CASSISLVGFNEQFF. The CDR3 DNA sequence: TGTGCCAGTAGTATCTCCCTAGTTGGATTCAATGAGCAGTTCTTC.

The chain joins TRBV14 to TRBJ2-3, with D possibly TRBD2 on 7 matching bases. CDR3 length equals 21 residues. Deletions cut 0 bases from V and 0 bases from J, with 25 bases between. Germline V lookup: CDR1 SGHDN, CDR2 FVKESK. CDR3 loop: CASSQDRGRGGLLLSTDTQYF. In nucleotides, the CDR3 is TGTGCCAGCAGCCAAGATCGGGGGCGCGGGGGACTTCTTCTTAGCACAGATACGCAGTATTTT.

The chain employs TRBV5-1 and TRBJ2-3; the match to TRBD1 covers 7 bases. Germline V gene lookup returns CDR1 SGHRS and CDR2 YFSETQ. The CDR3 is made up of 16 amino acids. J was trimmed by 4 bases and V by 2 bases; bases with no gene match: 10. The CDR3 region is CASSLLEGARPDTQYF. The CDR3 DNA sequence: TGCGCCAGCAGCTTACTTGAGGGGGCGCGGCCAGATACGCAGTATTTT.

This rearrangement joins TRBV4-3 to TRBJ2-5; possible D gene TRBD1, 5 bases. V lost 3 bases to trimming and J lost 4 bases, with 9 bases between them. The CDR3 has 13 residues. CDR1 LGHNA and CDR2 YSLEER come from the germline V gene. This CDR3 is CASSHRGGETQYF. The CDR3 DNA reads as TGCGCCAGCAGCCATAGGGGCGGAGAGACCCAGTACTTC.

The chain is built from TRBV7-6 and TRBJ2-6, with 10 bases lining up with TRBD2. CDR1 and CDR2 (germline): SGHVS, FNYEAQ. Trimming removed 5 bases from V and 0 bases from J; junction bases left unmatched: 10. CDR3 size: 19 residues. The CDR3 protein is CASSHPIAGGSSGANVLTF. Here the CDR3 DNA reads TGTGCCAGCAGCCACCCTATAGCGGGAGGTTCCTCTGGGGCCAACGTCCTGACTTTC.

V and J are TRBV25-1 and TRBJ2-1, with 14 bases aligning to TRBD2. The CDR3 extends over 16 amino acids. Germline V CDR1 and CDR2: MGHDK, SYGVNS. J was trimmed by 6 bases and V by 3 bases; bases with no gene match: 4. The CDR3, as DNA: TGTGCCAGCAGTGACCCCGGACTAGCGGGAGGCAATGAGCAGTTCTTC. This codes for CASSDPGLAGGNEQFF.